Following are 15 T cell receptor beta chains from one sample sequenced in a study of cytomegalovirus exposure and HLA in healthy donors. Primers for the PCR totalled 60 Vbeta and 13 Jbeta. Sequencing used immunoSEQ multiplex PCR; TCRdb keeps in-frame clones, though not all of them. There are over 100,000 clones in the sample; less than 80% occur only once, and over 7% lies in the top ten. Sequencing input: PBMCs. Source of these receptors: a woman aged 45 to 65 in good health and CMV-seropositive.

The chain is built from TRBV25-1 and TRBJ1-2, with 10 bases that match TRBD1. V shed 8 bases and J 7 bases; nucleotides not matched to a gene: 7. CDR1 and CDR2 from the germline V gene are MGHDK and SYGVNS. This CDR3 is 13 amino acids long. Here the CDR3 DNA reads TGTGCCAGCGGGGACAGGGGCAGTGGTGGCTACACCTTC. Residues: CASGDRGSGGYTF.

This chain uses TRBV10-3 with TRBJ2-3, with no clear D. Trimming removed 7 bases from V and 0 bases from J, with 23 bases in between. Germline CDR1 ENHRY, CDR2 SYGVKD. The CDR3 is 18 amino acids. In DNA form, the CDR3 reads TGTGCCATCAAAACCCATTCCAGTGTGGTCCATAGCACAGATACGCAGTATTTT. It codes for CAIKTHSSVVHSTDTQYF.

In DNA form, the CDR3 reads TGTGCTAGTGGCTCACGTCAGGGCTCTGGAAACACCATATATTTT. Its protein product is CASGSRQGSGNTIYF. This chain uses TRBV12-5 with TRBJ1-3, with D possibly TRBD1 on 5 matching bases. Germline CDR1 is LGHNT and CDR2 is FRNRAP. V lost 6 bases, J lost 0 bases, and 12 bases lay in between. The CDR3 is made up of 15 amino acids.

The chain links TRBV27 to TRBJ1-1, with 10 bases fitting TRBD1. The CDR3 has 15 amino acids. The V gene's germline CDR1 is MNHEY and CDR2 SMNVEV (reference sequence). The junction had 9 bases not matched to a gene; V was cut back by 6 bases and J by 5 bases. The CDR3 DNA sequence: TGTGCCAGCAGGGACCCGGGACAGGGGAAGACTGAAGCTTTCTTT. Its protein product is CASRDPGQGKTEAFF.

The CDR3 DNA follows: TGTGCCAGCAGCCGATGGGACAGGGGGGCGAGCACCGGGGAGCTGTTTTTT. This sequence encodes CASSRWDRGASTGELFF. The V call is TRBV14, the J call TRBJ2-2; TRBD1 matches at 11 bases. Trimming at V came to 4 bases and at J to 4 bases, leaving 8 bases not matched to a gene. Germline CDR1 SGHDN, CDR2 FVKESK. CDR3 length equals 17 residues.

The CDR3 DNA sequence: TGTGCCAGCAGTCCTTGGACAGGGAAAGAGACCCAGTACTTC. Protein: CASSPWTGKETQYF. This rearrangement joins TRBV25-1 to TRBJ2-5, with 8 bases identical to TRBD1. The V gene end was trimmed by 5 bases and the J gene end by 3 bases; junction bases not matched to a gene: 5. The germline V gene has CDR1 MGHDK and CDR2 SYGVNS. CDR3 length: 14 amino acids.

This sequence joins TRBV6-6 and TRBJ1-2; D is possibly TRBD1 (5 bases). The CDR3 covers 15 residues. Germline CDR1 and CDR2: MNHNY and SVGAGI (reference sequence). Trimming shortened V by 8 bases and J by 0 bases, and 16 bases separated the two germline ends. The CDR3 loop is CASLRDGGANYGYTF. CDR3 DNA: TGTGCCAGCCTTAGGGACGGAGGGGCTAACTATGGCTACACCTTC.

This clone was seen a handful of times. The chain carries TRBV7-2 and TRBJ2-3; tentatively, D is TRBD2 (5 bases). Trimming removed 3 bases at V and 4 bases at J, with 8 bases between. CDR1 and CDR2 (germline): SGHTA, FQGNSA. The CDR3 is 13 residues long. For the CDR3, the DNA is TGTGCCAGCAGCTTTTCCGGGGCAGATACGCAGTATTTT. Translating gives CASSFSGADTQYF.

The chain has TRBV5-6 and TRBJ1-4; 10 bases fit TRBD1. This CDR3 has 16 residues. Trimming removed 4 bases from V and 8 bases from J; junction bases left unmatched: 11. Germline assignment: CDR1 SGHDT and CDR2 YYEEEE. CDR3 sequence: CASSKLDGTGDEKLFF. CDR3 nucleotides: TGTGCCAGCAGCAAGTTGGATGGGACAGGGGACGAAAAACTGTTTTTT.

The chain has TRBV19 and TRBJ2-7, with 7 bases fitting TRBD1. CDR3 size: 14 residues. J lost 2 bases, V lost 5 bases, and 6 bases had no gene match. Per germline, CDR1 LNHDA and CDR2 SQIVND (reference sequence). The CDR3 loop reads CASSPVGQAYEQYF. The CDR3 bases are TGTGCCAGTAGTCCCGTTGGACAGGCCTACGAGCAGTACTTC.

J is TRBJ1-2 and V is TRBV5-4; 10 nucleotides line up with TRBD1. Per germline, CDR1 SGHNT and CDR2 YYREEE (reference sequence). This CDR3 contains 15 residues. The junction had 13 bases not matched to a gene; V was cut back by 6 bases and J by 8 bases. The CDR3 here is CASTEDGQGVKGYTF. The CDR3 nucleotides read TGTGCCAGCACCGAGGACGGACAGGGGGTCAAAGGCTACACCTTC.

This chain links TRBV9 with TRBJ2-3; tentative D call: TRBD2 (6 bases). Germline lookup yields CDR1 SGDLS and CDR2 YYNGEE. V gave up 1 base and J gave up 2 bases, with 11 bases separating them. The CDR3 is 15 residues long. The CDR3 nucleotides read TGTGCCAGCAGCGTACTTGCGGGGCTCACAGATACGCAGTATTTT. Its protein product is CASSVLAGLTDTQYF.

V gene TRBV7-9 combines with J gene TRBJ2-3; D gene unclear. Germline V lookup: CDR1 SEHNR, CDR2 FQNEAQ (reference sequence). V shed 3 bases and J shed 5 bases, with 15 bases lying between them. This CDR3 contains 15 residues. This CDR3 is CASSFKEQPQDTQYF. In DNA form, the CDR3 reads TGTGCCAGCAGCTTTAAGGAGCAACCCCAAGATACGCAGTATTTT.

The gene calls are TRBV5-1 and TRBJ2-3; 8 nucleotides line up with TRBD2. The CDR3 runs to 15 residues. Germline V gene sequence: CDR1 SGHRS, CDR2 YFSETQ. V lost 0 bases to trimming and J lost 0 bases; unmatched junction nucleotides: 0. The CDR3 DNA is TGCGCCAGCAGCTTGGCTAGCGGGAGCACAGATACGCAGTATTTT. It yields the protein CASSLASGSTDTQYF.

This chain joins TRBV29-1 and TRBJ2-3; 7 nucleotides match TRBD1. Per the germline V gene, CDR1 is SQVTM and CDR2 is ANQGSEA. The V and J ends lost 8 bases and 2 bases, in that order; junction bases with no gene match: 10. This CDR3 has 14 amino acids. In DNA, the CDR3 is TGCAGCTTAAACCGACAGGGAACCACAGATACGCAGTATTTT. As protein: CSLNRQGTTDTQYF.